The 21 T cell receptor beta chains presented below share a single source sample, sequenced in a study of OX40 agonist ivuxolimab in advanced cancers. The table came from immunoSEQ multiplex PCR; TCRdb's copy has only in-frame clones and leaves some out. Among tens of thousands of clones listed, 80% to 90% were seen once. This sample comprised CD4+ or CD8+ T cells sorted from blood, obtained in a trial of the OX40 agonist ivuxolimab. These receptor sequences come from an adult with an advanced solid tumor such as melanoma, head and neck, liver or kidney cancer.

A few counts support this clone. V gene TRBV30 combines with J gene TRBJ2-2; D gene unclear. The CDR3 is made up of 13 amino acids. The germline V gene has CDR1 GTSNPN and CDR2 SVGIG (reference sequence). V was shortened by 2 bases and J by 7 bases, with 11 bases between the two germline ends. For the CDR3, the DNA is TGTGCCTGGAGTTGGATGGGAATCGGGGAGCTGTTTTTT. Protein product: CAWSWMGIGELFF.

The chain joins TRBV6-1 to TRBJ1-2; D call uncertain. Germline assignment: CDR1 MNHNS and CDR2 SASEGT. Trimming shortened V by 7 bases and J by 4 bases, and 13 bases separated the two germline ends. The CDR3 totals 13 residues. The CDR3 here is CASIESSLYGYTF. CDR3 coding DNA: TGTGCCAGCATCGAGTCCAGCCTCTATGGCTACACCTTC.

The V and J genes are TRBV30 and TRBJ1-1, with no clear D. V gave up 3 bases and J gave up 4 bases, with 9 bases separating them. Germline values: CDR1 GTSNPN, CDR2 SVGIG (reference sequence). CDR3 length equals 12 residues. CDR3: CAWSLGFTEAFF. CDR3 coding DNA: TGTGCCTGGAGCTTAGGGTTCACTGAAGCTTTCTTT.

This clone was recorded once. The chain employs TRBV5-6 and TRBJ2-7, with 9 bases aligning to TRBD1. This CDR3 region has 17 residues. The V gene's germline CDR1 is SGHDT and CDR2 YYEEEE. Unmatched junction bases numbered 9, after V lost 1 base and J lost 1 base. The CDR3 reads CASSLMGQGTFSYEQYF. The CDR3 DNA follows: TGTGCCAGCAGCTTGATGGGACAGGGCACCTTTTCCTACGAGCAGTACTTC.

The chain combines TRBV5-1 with TRBJ2-2, with 8 bases lining up with TRBD1. J was trimmed by 8 bases and V by 1 base; bases with no gene match: 4. Germline V gene sequence: CDR1 SGHRS, CDR2 YFSETQ. The CDR3 spans 14 residues. CDR3 protein: CASSLRQGQGELFF. The CDR3 DNA reads as TGCGCCAGCAGCTTGCGACAGGGGCAAGGGGAGCTGTTTTTT.

V gene TRBV7-8 combines with J gene TRBJ2-7, with D perhaps matching TRBD2 (6 bases). From germline, CDR1 is SGHVS and CDR2 FQNEAQ. This CDR3 is built from 15 residues. V was pared by 0 bases and J by 3 bases, with 12 bases between. CDR3 nucleotides: TGTGCCAGCAGCTTAGCGGGGGGACTCGACTACGAGCAGTACTTC. It is translated as CASSLAGGLDYEQYF.

The rearrangement links TRBV29-1 to TRBJ2-2, with D possibly being TRBD1 (5 bases). The CDR3 length is 13 residues. Germline CDR1 reads SQVTM; CDR2 reads ANQGSEA. V was trimmed by 5 bases and J by 4 bases, leaving 11 bases between them. The CDR3: CSVLTEVTGELFF. The CDR3 DNA reads TGCAGCGTTTTGACAGAAGTCACCGGGGAGCTGTTTTTT.

This chain connects TRBV27 to TRBJ1-4; 8 bases line up with TRBD1. After removal of 8 bases from V and 8 bases from J, the junction contained 10 bases not matched to a gene. This CDR3 has 14 amino acids. Per the germline V gene, CDR1 is MNHEY and CDR2 is SMNVEV (reference sequence). The CDR3 protein is CASGRGQVFEKLFF. CDR3 DNA: TGTGCCAGCGGCCGGGGACAGGTTTTCGAAAAACTGTTTTTT.

This clone appeared once. The chain combines TRBV4-2 with TRBJ2-4, with 10 bases identical to TRBD2. This CDR3 contains 20 residues. V shed 5 bases, J shed 0 bases, and the junction held 16 bases outside the gene matches. Germline-derived CDR1 and CDR2 are LGHNA and YNFKEQ. The CDR3 bases are TGTGCCAGCAGCTCACCTAGGGGGCTAGCGGGAGACGGAGCCAAAAACATTCAGTACTTC. Translation gives CASSSPRGLAGDGAKNIQYF.

This clone was observed once. The DNA of the CDR3 is TGCAGCGTTCGGGGGAGGCGGGAGCGGACCTCCTACAATGAGCAGTTCTTC. This sequence encodes CSVRGRRERTSYNEQFF. The V call is TRBV29-1, the J call TRBJ2-1; TRBD2 matches at 7 bases. Germline CDR1 SQVTM, CDR2 ANQGSEA. The CDR3 length is 17 residues. The V and J ends lost 5 bases and 0 bases, in that order; junction bases with no gene match: 13.

V usage is TRBV2 and J usage is TRBJ1-2, with a weak D call TRBD1 (6 bases). Germline lookup yields CDR1 SNHLY and CDR2 FYNNEI. This CDR3 has 15 amino acids. V was trimmed by 4 bases and J by 2 bases, leaving 14 bases between them. The CDR3 nucleotides read TGTGCCAGCAGTGGCCCAGGGGACACAAACTATGGCTACACCTTC. It encodes CASSGPGDTNYGYTF.

The genes are TRBV9 and TRBJ2-3, with 11 positions matching TRBD2. The J segment lost 2 bases and the V segment lost 4 bases, leaving 3 bases of the junction unmatched. The germline CDR1 and CDR2 sequences are SGDLS and YYNGEE. CDR3 length: 15 amino acids. CDR3 sequence: CASSLTSGNTDTQYF. The CDR3 DNA sequence: TGTGCCAGCAGCTTGACTAGCGGGAACACAGATACGCAGTATTTT.

The genes are TRBV7-9 and TRBJ2-3, with D possibly being TRBD2 (5 bases). Germline V gene lookup returns CDR1 SEHNR and CDR2 FQNEAQ (reference sequence). The CDR3 sequence is 13 residues long. V lost 6 bases to trimming and J lost 4 bases, with 11 bases between them. CDR3 nucleotide sequence: TGTGCCAGCAGGTGGACTCGGGCAGATACGCAGTATTTT. This encodes CASRWTRADTQYF.

The V gene is TRBV6-5, the J gene TRBJ1-1; the D is unclear. This CDR3 spans 13 amino acids. The germline V gene encodes CDR1 MNHEY and CDR2 SVGAGI. V lost 2 bases, J lost 9 bases, and 13 bases lay in between. The CDR3 reads CASSYDTETQAFF. DNA of the CDR3: TGTGCCAGCAGTTACGACACAGAGACTCAAGCTTTCTTT.

V usage is TRBV7-3 and J usage is TRBJ2-7; 7 nucleotides agree with TRBD1. This CDR3 is built from 15 residues. V dropped 5 bases and J dropped 4; count of bases not matched to a gene: 11. Germline lookup yields CDR1 SGHTA and CDR2 FQGTGA. The chain's CDR3 is CASSRTGGFIYEQYF. CDR3 in DNA: TGTGCCAGCAGCCGGACAGGCGGATTTATATACGAGCAGTACTTC. Drawing the rest from reference TRBV7-3 and TRBJ2-7, the complete variable domain is GAGVSQTPSNKVTEKGKYVELRCDPISGHTALYWYRQSLGQGPEFLIYFQGTGAADDSGLPNDRFFAVRPEGSVSTLKIQRTERGDSAVYLCASSRTGGFIYEQYFGPGTRLTVT.

The V and J genes are TRBV7-8 and TRBJ2-7; D is unclear. CDR1 SGHVS and CDR2 FQNEAQ come from the germline V gene. This CDR3 comprises 9 residues. V was clipped by 6 bases and J by 4 bases, with 1 base between them. The CDR3 nucleotides read TGTGCCAGCAGTTACGAGCAGTACTTC. It yields the protein CASSYEQYF.

This chain links TRBV5-1 with TRBJ2-1; D is tentatively TRBD1 or TRBD2 (6 bases each). With 0 bases removed from V and 5 bases from J, the gap between germline ends came to 12 bases. The length of the CDR3 is 15 residues. Per the germline V gene, CDR1 is SGHRS and CDR2 is YFSETQ. The CDR3 nucleotides read TGCGCCAGCAGCTTGGTGGGGGGCTTTAACAATGAGCAGTTCTTC. This sequence encodes CASSLVGGFNNEQFF.

This chain joins TRBV7-3 and TRBJ2-1; 12 bases map to TRBD2. V was pared by 5 bases and J by 3 bases, with 5 bases of the junction left unmatched. Germline V gene data show CDR1 as SGHTA and CDR2 as FQGTGA. The CDR3 contains 16 residues. The CDR3 sequence: CASSQLAGGIYNEQFF. Written as DNA, the CDR3 is TGTGCCAGCAGCCAACTAGCGGGAGGAATCTACAATGAGCAGTTCTTC.

The chain combines TRBV5-1 with TRBJ2-7; TRBD1 matches at 7 bases. Germline V gene sequence: CDR1 SGHRS, CDR2 YFSETQ. V lost 4 bases to trimming and J lost 2 bases; unmatched junction nucleotides: 6. The CDR3 has 14 residues. The CDR3: CASSGGQGAYEQYF. The CDR3 coding sequence is TGCGCCAGCAGCGGGGGCCAGGGGGCCTACGAGCAGTACTTC.

V and J are TRBV29-1 and TRBJ2-1; 9 nucleotides agree with TRBD1. The CDR3 spans 15 residues. The junction had 3 bases not matched to a gene; V was cut back by 0 bases and J by 3 bases. Germline lookup yields CDR1 SQVTM and CDR2 ANQGSEA. For the CDR3, the DNA is TGCAGCGTTGAAGAAACAGGGGGCGTCTACAATGAGCAGTTCTTC. This gives the protein CSVEETGGVYNEQFF.

The rearrangement uses TRBV13 and TRBJ2-7; D uncertain. Trimming took off 4 bases at V and 1 base at J, with 11 bases between the two ends. Per the germline V gene, CDR1 is PRHDT and CDR2 is FYEKMQ (reference sequence). This CDR3 contains 14 residues. The CDR3 region is CASSSLGSSYEQYF. Written as DNA, the CDR3 is TGTGCCAGCAGCTCCTTAGGATCTTCCTACGAGCAGTACTTC.